Included here is one TCR beta chain sequence, with context. Its target is unknown. The repertoire was sequenced with immunoSEQ multiplex PCR; TCRdb's copy has only in-frame clones and lacks some. The sample gives 50,000 to 65,000 clones, around nine tenths of which show up once; around 5% is in the top ten. This entry is derived from a study of early stage breast cancer tumors. Whole-study results and caveats: Commonly generated sequences made up most enriched TCRB sequences shared between patients. Compared with adjacent normal breast tissue, tumors showed roughly 2.5-fold greater T cell density and higher clonality. Tumor and normal breast were distinguished via blood comparison in most of the 16 patients.

In germline, CDR1 is LNHDA, CDR2 SQIVND (reference sequence). V shed 6 bases, J shed 11 bases, and the junction held 12 bases outside the gene matches. CDR3 length: 16 amino acids. V usage is TRBV19 and J usage is TRBJ1-6; 11 nucleotides align to TRBD1. Sequenced input: blood. The origin of this receptor is a person aged 65 to 85 with breast cancer. The CDR3 coding sequence is TGTGCCAGTAGACTACCCGCCGGGACAGGGGGTACACCCCTCCACTTT. Translated: CASRLPAGTGGTPLHF.